The sequence of this T cell receptor (beta chain) was determined in a study of naive CD8 T cells in extremely preterm neonates. Whole-study results and caveats: Compared with all age groups, preterm neonates showed less repertoire richness.

The CDR3 runs to 12 residues. Trimming left V 0 bases short and J 8 bases short, with 8 bases between. Germline CDR1 reads SGHDT; CDR2 reads YYEEEE. Clones were read by immunoSEQ multiplex PCR, and TCRdb kept only the in-frame ones, dropping some. In the table there are approximately 7,200 clones, around 98% of which are singletons. Deliveries were elective term cesareans at roughly 35-41 weeks, with no labor or membrane rupture. Pregnancies with fetal demise were excluded. About this clone: Its cognate antigen is unknown.

The material sequenced was naive CD8+ T cells from cord blood. The V call is TRBV5-6, the J call TRBJ1-2, with D perhaps TRBD1 (6 bases). This TCR was sampled from a newborn in good health. CDR3 region: CASSLGGGGYTF. The CDR3 nucleotides read TGTGCCAGCAGCTTGGGGGGGGGCGGCTACACCTTC. Together with reference TRBV5-6 and TRBJ1-2, the CDR3 gives the full variable domain: DAGVTQSPTHLIKTRGQQVTLRCSPKSGHDTVSWYQQALGQGPQFIFQYYEEEERQRGNFPDRFSGHQFPNYSSELNVNALLLGDSALYLCASSLGGGGYTFGSGTRLTVV.